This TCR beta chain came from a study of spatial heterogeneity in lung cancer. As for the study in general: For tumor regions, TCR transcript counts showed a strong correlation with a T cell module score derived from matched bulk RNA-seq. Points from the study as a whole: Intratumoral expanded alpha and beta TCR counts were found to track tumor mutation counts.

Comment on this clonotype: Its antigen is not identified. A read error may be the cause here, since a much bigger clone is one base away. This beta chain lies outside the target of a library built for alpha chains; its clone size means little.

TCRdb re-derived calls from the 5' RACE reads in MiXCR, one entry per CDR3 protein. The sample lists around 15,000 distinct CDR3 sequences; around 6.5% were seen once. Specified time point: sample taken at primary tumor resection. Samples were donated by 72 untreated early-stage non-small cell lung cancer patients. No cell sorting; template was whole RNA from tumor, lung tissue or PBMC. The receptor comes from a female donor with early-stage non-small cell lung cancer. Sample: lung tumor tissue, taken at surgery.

The CDR3 spells CASSETGANYGYTF. The CDR3 nucleotides are TGTGCCTCCAGTGAAACGGGAGCTAACTATGGCTACACCTTC. The chain couples TRBV24-1 to TRBJ1-2; D unresolved. Germline CDR1 and CDR2: KGHDR and SFDVKD. The CDR3 extends over 14 amino acids.